The present T cell receptor (beta chain) was sequenced within a study of T cells after yellow fever vaccination. This clonotype was observed at least ten times. The V gene lost 3 bases and the J gene lost 2 bases, with 5 bases spanning the gap. Per germline, CDR1 LNHNV and CDR2 YYDKDF (reference sequence). CDR3 length equals 14 residues. They built TCR cDNA with 5'RACE template switching, a step that put in a universal primer site and UMIs. One entry per CDR3 protein results from TCRdb running MiXCR on the 5' RACE reads. This table has a few hundred thousand distinct CDR3 sequences, 4% appearing once.

The TCR was taken from a man aged 18 to 30 who received the YFV17D yellow fever vaccine. The gene calls are TRBV15 and TRBJ2-6, with D unresolved. The sample was PBMCs, taken 5 days after the yellow fever booster vaccination. The CDR3, as DNA: TGTGCCACCAGCAGGGGCCCTGGGGCCAACGTCCTGACTTTC. Translated, it gives CATSRGPGANVLTF.